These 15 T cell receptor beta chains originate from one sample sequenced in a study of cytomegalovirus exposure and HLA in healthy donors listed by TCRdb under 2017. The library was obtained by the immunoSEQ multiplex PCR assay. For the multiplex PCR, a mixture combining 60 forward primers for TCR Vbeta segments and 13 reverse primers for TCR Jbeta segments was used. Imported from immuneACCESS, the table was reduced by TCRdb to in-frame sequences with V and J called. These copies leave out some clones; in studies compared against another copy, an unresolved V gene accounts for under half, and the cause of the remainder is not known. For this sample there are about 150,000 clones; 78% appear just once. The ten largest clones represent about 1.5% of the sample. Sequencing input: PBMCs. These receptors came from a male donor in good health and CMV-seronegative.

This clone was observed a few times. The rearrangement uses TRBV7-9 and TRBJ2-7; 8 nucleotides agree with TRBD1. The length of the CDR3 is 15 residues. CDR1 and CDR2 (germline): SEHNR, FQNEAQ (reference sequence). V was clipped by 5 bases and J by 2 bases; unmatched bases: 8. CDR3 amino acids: CASSPSSDRAYEQYF. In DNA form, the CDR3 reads TGTGCCAGCAGCCCTTCTTCGGACAGGGCCTACGAGCAGTACTTC.

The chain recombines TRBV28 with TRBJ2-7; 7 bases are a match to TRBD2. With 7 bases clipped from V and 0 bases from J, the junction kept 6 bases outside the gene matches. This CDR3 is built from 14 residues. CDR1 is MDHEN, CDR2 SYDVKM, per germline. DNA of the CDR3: TGTGCCAGCACTCCCGGGAGGAGCTCCTACGAGCAGTACTTC. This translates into CASTPGRSSYEQYF.

The CDR3 loop is CASSPLGANYGYTF. CDR3 in DNA: TGTGCCAGCTCACCATTGGGAGCTAACTATGGCTACACCTTC. J is TRBJ1-2 and V is TRBV18; D gene unclear. CDR1 is KGHSH and CDR2 is LQKENI in the germline V gene. The CDR3 is 14 residues long. The V end was cut by 2 bases, the J end by 0 bases, with 7 bases between.

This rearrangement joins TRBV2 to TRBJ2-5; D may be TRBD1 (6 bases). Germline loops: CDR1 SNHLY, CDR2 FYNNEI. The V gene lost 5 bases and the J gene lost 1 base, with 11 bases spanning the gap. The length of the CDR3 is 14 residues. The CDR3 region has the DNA TGTGCCAGCAGTTTCAGGGGCCCCCAAGAGACCCAGTACTTC. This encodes CASSFRGPQETQYF.

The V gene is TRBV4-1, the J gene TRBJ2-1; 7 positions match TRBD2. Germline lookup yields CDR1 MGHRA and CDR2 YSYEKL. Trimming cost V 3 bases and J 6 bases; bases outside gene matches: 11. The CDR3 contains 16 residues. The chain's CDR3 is CASSHRLGLAANEQFF. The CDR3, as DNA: TGCGCCAGCAGCCACCGATTGGGGCTAGCGGCCAATGAGCAGTTCTTC.

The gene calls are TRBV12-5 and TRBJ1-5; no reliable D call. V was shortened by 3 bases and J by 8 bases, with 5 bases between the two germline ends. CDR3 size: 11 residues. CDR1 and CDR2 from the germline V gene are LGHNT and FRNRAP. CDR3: CASGLSEPQHF. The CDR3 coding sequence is TGTGCTAGTGGTTTATCGGAGCCCCAGCATTTT.

DNA of the CDR3: TGCGCCAGCAGCCCGGGACTAGCGGGAGCGCTCCCAGAGACCCAGTACTTC. This gives the protein CASSPGLAGALPETQYF. The chain has TRBV5-1 and TRBJ2-5; 14 bases match TRBD2. The CDR3 has 17 amino acids. Germline V gives CDR1 SGHRS, CDR2 YFSETQ. V gave up 4 bases and J gave up 4 bases; unmatched junction bases: 9. Combining the CDR3 with reference TRBV5-1 and TRBJ2-5 gives the whole variable domain KAGVTQTPRYLIKTRGQQVTLSCSPISGHRSVSWYQQTPGQGLQFLFEYFSETQRNKGNFPGRFSGRQFSNSRSEMNVSTLELGDSALYLCASSPGLAGALPETQYFGPGTRLLVL.

The CDR3: CASNWTGGYEQYF. CDR3 DNA sequence: TGTGCCAGCAACTGGACAGGGGGGTACGAGCAGTACTTC. The rearrangement links TRBV6-4 to TRBJ2-7; TRBD1 matches 10 bases. J was trimmed by 4 bases and V by 7 bases; bases with no gene match: 4. The CDR3 extends over 13 amino acids. From germline, CDR1 is MRHNA and CDR2 SNTAGT.

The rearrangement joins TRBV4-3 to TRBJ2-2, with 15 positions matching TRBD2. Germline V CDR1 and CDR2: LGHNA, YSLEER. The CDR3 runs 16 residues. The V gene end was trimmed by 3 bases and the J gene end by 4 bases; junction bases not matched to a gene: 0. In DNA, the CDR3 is TGCGCCAGCAGCCAGGGACTAGCGGGAGGCACCGGGGAGCTGTTTTTT. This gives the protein CASSQGLAGGTGELFF.

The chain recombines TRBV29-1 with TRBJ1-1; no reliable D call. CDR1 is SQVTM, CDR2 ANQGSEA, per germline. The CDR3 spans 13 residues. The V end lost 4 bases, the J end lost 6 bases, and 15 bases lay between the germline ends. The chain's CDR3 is CSVANNREAEAFF. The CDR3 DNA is TGCAGCGTTGCGAACAACCGGGAGGCTGAAGCTTTCTTT. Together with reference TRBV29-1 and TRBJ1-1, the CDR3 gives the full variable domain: SAVISQKPSRDICQRGTSLTIQCQVDSQVTMMFWYRQQPGQSLTLIATANQGSEATYESGFVIDKFPISRPNLTFSTLTVSNMSPEDSSIYLCSVANNREAEAFFGQGTRLTVV.

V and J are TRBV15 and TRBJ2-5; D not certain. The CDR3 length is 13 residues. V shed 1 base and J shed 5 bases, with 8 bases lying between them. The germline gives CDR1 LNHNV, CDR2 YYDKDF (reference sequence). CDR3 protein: CATSRGSEETQYF. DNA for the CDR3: TGTGCCACCAGCAGAGGGAGTGAGGAGACCCAGTACTTC.

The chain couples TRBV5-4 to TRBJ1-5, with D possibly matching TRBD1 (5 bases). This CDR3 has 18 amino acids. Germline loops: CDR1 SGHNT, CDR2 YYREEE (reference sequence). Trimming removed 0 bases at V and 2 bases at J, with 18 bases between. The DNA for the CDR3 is TGTGCCAGCAGCTTGGAGTCCCGGGGGAAGGCGGGCAATCAGCCCCAGCATTTT. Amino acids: CASSLESRGKAGNQPQHF.

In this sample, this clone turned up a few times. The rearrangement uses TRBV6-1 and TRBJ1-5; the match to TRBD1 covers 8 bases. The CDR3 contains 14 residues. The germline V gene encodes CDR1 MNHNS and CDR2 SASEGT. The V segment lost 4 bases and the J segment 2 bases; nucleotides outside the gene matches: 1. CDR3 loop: CASSATGGNQPQHF. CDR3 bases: TGTGCCAGCAGTGCGACAGGGGGCAATCAGCCCCAGCATTTT.

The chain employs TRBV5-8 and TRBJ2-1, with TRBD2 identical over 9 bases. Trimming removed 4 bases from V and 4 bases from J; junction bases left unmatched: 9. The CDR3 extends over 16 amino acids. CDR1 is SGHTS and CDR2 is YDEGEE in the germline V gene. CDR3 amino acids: CASSRGTAGGYNEQFF. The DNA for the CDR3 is TGTGCCAGCAGCCGGGGGACAGCGGGAGGATACAATGAGCAGTTCTTC. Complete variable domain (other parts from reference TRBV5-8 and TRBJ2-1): EAGVTQSPTHLIKTRGQQATLRCSPISGHTSVYWYQQALGLGLQFLLWYDEGEERNRGNFPPRFSGRQFPNYSSELNVNALELEDSALYLCASSRGTAGGYNEQFFGPGTRLTVL.

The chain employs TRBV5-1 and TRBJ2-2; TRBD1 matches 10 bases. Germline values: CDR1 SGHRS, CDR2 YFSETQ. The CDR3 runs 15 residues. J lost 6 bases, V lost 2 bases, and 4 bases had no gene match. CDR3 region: CASSFFGQGAGELFF. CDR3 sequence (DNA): TGCGCCAGCAGCTTTTTCGGACAGGGGGCCGGGGAGCTGTTTTTT.